The sequence of this T cell receptor (beta chain) was determined in a study of T cells in Graves' hyperthyroidism and ophthalmopathy. Points from the study as a whole: Blood samples included most of the expanded thyroid clonotypes exceeding 0.001. Ophthalmopathy, which appeared later, was predicted by the model a median 6.5 months before onset.

Comment on this clonotype: Its target is unknown.

An absence of ophthalmopathy progression within 18 months meant stable Graves' hyperthyroidism. Patients were aged 18 to 65, had disease duration under 2 months, and had newly diagnosed hyperthyroidism. Amplification of TCR beta CDR3 regions was performed using RNA transcripts as template. When the TCR CDR3 underwent first-round RT-PCR, the HTBI primer set was used. TCRdb re-called the multiplex PCR reads with MiXCR, one entry per CDR3 protein. The data hold approximately 600,000 distinct CDR3 sequences, with 15% to 20% observed a single time. The CDR3 spans 12 residues. Trimming removed 4 bases from V and 1 base from J, with 5 bases in between. Germline V gene data show CDR1 as SGHNT and CDR2 as YENEEA.

This chain connects TRBV11-3 to TRBJ2-7, with D unclear. This TCR derives from a woman aged 25 to 39 with Graves' hyperthyroidism. The sample was blood. The CDR3 nucleotides read TGTGCCAGCAGCTGGTGGTCCTACGAGCAGTACTTC. It encodes CASSWWSYEQYF.